The clone carrying this TCR beta chain was observed a single time. The antigen is undetermined. Deep was the level at which the assay was run. Profiled with immunoSEQ multiplex PCR; TCRdb holds only in-frame clones, not every one. Of 2,100,000 or so clones detected, under 97% appear once; the ten largest clones hold more than 0.1%. The record originates from a study of shared clonotypes between healthy human individuals. Overall study results and limits: Non-shared clonotypes showed lower generation probabilities than clonotypes common to all four donors.

CDR1 MGHRA and CDR2 YSYEKL come from the germline V gene. V gave up 2 bases and J gave up 0 bases; unmatched junction bases: 3. This CDR3 comprises 17 residues. The TCR sequence derives from a man between 18 and 29 years old in good health. Specimen: naive CD4+ T cells sorted from blood. The sample's subset: CD45RA+ positively selected. V gene TRBV4-1 combines with J gene TRBJ2-1, with 11 nucleotides matching TRBD2. CDR3 residues: CASSQLAGGLSYNEQFF. As DNA, the CDR3 is TGCGCCAGCAGCCAACTAGCGGGAGGTCTCTCCTACAATGAGCAGTTCTTC.